The 22 T cell receptor beta chains reported below all come from one sample, sequenced in a study of breast tumors, draining lymph nodes, adjacent tissues. TCRdb reprocessed the multiplex PCR reads with MiXCR, giving one entry per CDR3 protein. Here the sample spans approximately 150,000 distinct CDR3 sequences, around 35% being singletons. Breast cancer patients provided tissue from their axillary draining lymph nodes. The specimen was axillary lymph node tissue. These TCRs come from a female donor with breast cancer. Some clones in this sample may be carry-over from other donors' samples.

A remark on this clonotype: A read error may be the cause here, since a much bigger clone is one base away. The CDR3 DNA follows: TGTGCCAGCAGTAGACCCGGGGGAGGTCAGCTCCAGCATTTT. Translating it yields CASSRPGGGQLQHF. The chain links TRBV6-6 to TRBJ1-5; tentative D call: TRBD1 (5 bases). The CDR3 loop spans 14 amino acids. Per the germline V gene, CDR1 is MNHNY and CDR2 is SVGAGI (reference sequence).

V is TRBV25-1 and J is TRBJ1-2; TRBD1 aligns across 9 bases. The germline gives CDR1 MGHDK, CDR2 SYGVNS. The CDR3 loop spans 12 amino acids. Here the CDR3 DNA reads TGTGCTAGTCGGACAGGGGACTATGGCTACACCTTC. Translation gives CASRTGDYGYTF.

The gene calls are TRBV10-3 and TRBJ2-1; 11 positions agree with TRBD2. The CDR3 loop spans 13 amino acids. In germline, CDR1 is ENHRY, CDR2 SYGVKD. V gave up 11 bases and J gave up 7 bases; unmatched junction bases: 7. CDR3 sequence: CAARGLAVNEQFF. DNA for the CDR3: TGTGCCGCCAGGGGACTAGCGGTTAATGAGCAGTTCTTC.

The CDR3 protein is CASSFPPGGREENTGELFF. The DNA for the CDR3 is TGTGCCAGCAGTTTTCCGCCAGGGGGGCGGGAGGAGAACACCGGGGAGCTGTTTTTT. V usage is TRBV28 and J usage is TRBJ2-2; a possible D gene is TRBD2 (8 bases). The length of the CDR3 is 19 residues. The V gene lost 3 bases and the J gene lost 1 base, with 21 bases spanning the gap. CDR1 is MDHEN, CDR2 SYDVKM, per germline.

The chain carries TRBV12-3 or TRBV12-4 and TRBJ2-1; unclear D gene. V was cut by 0 bases and J by 0 bases, with 6 bases left in between. The CDR3 extends over 15 amino acids. The CDR3 protein is CASSLALSSYNEQFF. The CDR3 nucleotides are TGTGCCAGCAGTTTAGCCCTGAGCTCCTACAATGAGCAGTTCTTC.

This chain links TRBV10-3 with TRBJ1-4; 9 bases match TRBD1. Trimming at V came to 11 bases and at J to 4 bases, leaving 5 bases not matched to a gene. Looked up from germline, CDR1 is ENHRY and CDR2 is SYGVKD. CDR3 length: 13 residues. The CDR3 is CAAADRGNEKLFF. The CDR3 nucleotides read TGTGCCGCGGCGGACAGGGGTAATGAAAAACTGTTTTTT.

This clonotype was found many times. The V and J genes are TRBV15 and TRBJ1-6; maybe TRBD1 (6 bases). V lost 0 bases and J lost 7, with 13 bases in between. The CDR3 spans 16 residues. Looked up from germline, CDR1 is LNHNV and CDR2 is YYDKDF (reference sequence). This chain's CDR3 is CATSRDYGGGNSPLHF. The DNA for the CDR3 is TGTGCCACCAGCAGAGATTATGGGGGCGGAAATTCACCCCTCCACTTT.

The chain couples TRBV25-1 to TRBJ2-5; 9 bases map to TRBD1. V lost 4 bases and J lost 3; bases outside the gene matches: 9. CDR3 size: 16 residues. Per the germline V gene, CDR1 is MGHDK and CDR2 is SYGVNS. The CDR3 sequence is CASSATGTGIKETQYF. CDR3 sequence (DNA): TGTGCCAGCAGTGCTACCGGGACAGGGATAAAAGAGACCCAGTACTTC.

With regard to this clonotype: In this CDR3 the conserved last residue, phenylalanine or tryptophan, is missing, so a read error is likely. The rearrangement links TRBV11-2 to TRBJ2-7; D perhaps matches TRBD2 (5 bases). Germline CDR1 is SGHAT and CDR2 is FQNNGV. This CDR3 is built from 14 residues. The V gene lost 3 bases and the J gene lost 6 bases, with 15 bases spanning the gap. The CDR3 spells CASSFGGLATEQYL. CDR3 bases: TGTGCCAGCAGCTTCGGCGGACTGGCGACCGAGCAGTACCTC.

The rearrangement joins TRBV5-6 to TRBJ2-2; D is unclear. The V gene's germline CDR1 is SGHDT and CDR2 YYEEEE. This CDR3 is 14 amino acids long. The V end lost 0 bases, the J end lost 5 bases, and 8 bases lay between the germline ends. CDR3 amino acids: CASSLAQWTGELFF. The CDR3 DNA follows: TGTGCCAGCAGCTTGGCTCAGTGGACCGGGGAGCTGTTTTTT.

This clonotype was counted at least ten times. The J gene is TRBJ2-7, the V gene TRBV27, with D possibly matching TRBD2 (5 bases). This CDR3 has 13 residues. Germline V lookup: CDR1 MNHEY, CDR2 SMNVEV (reference sequence). Trimming removed 4 bases from V and 1 base from J, with 8 bases in between. The CDR3, as DNA: TGTGCCAGCAGTTCGGGATCTTCCTACGAGCAGTACTTC. This codes for CASSSGSSYEQYF.

The chain recombines TRBV5-1 with TRBJ1-1; maybe TRBD1 (5 bases). Germline V gene sequence: CDR1 SGHRS, CDR2 YFSETQ. The CDR3 has 17 residues. Trimming removed 0 bases at V and 4 bases at J, with 19 bases between. The CDR3 DNA is TGCGCCAGCAGCTTGGCAGGCAGGGCCCGATCGGCCACTGAAGCTTTCTTT. It specifies CASSLAGRARSATEAFF.

V and J are TRBV10-3 and TRBJ2-7, with 7 bases fitting TRBD2. The length of the CDR3 is 13 residues. With 5 bases clipped from V and 0 bases from J, the junction kept 1 base outside the gene matches. CDR1 is ENHRY, CDR2 SYGVKD, per germline. The CDR3 DNA reads TGTGCCATCAGTCGGACTAGCTCCTACGAGCAGTACTTC. Translation: CAISRTSSYEQYF.

Concerning this clonotype itself: A much more abundant neighbour one base away suggests this may be a read error. The conserved phenylalanine or tryptophan normally closing the CDR3 is absent here, so this likely arose from a read error. The rearrangement links TRBV5-5 to TRBJ2-5, with D uncertain. V was trimmed by 6 bases and J by 1 base, leaving 16 bases between them. The CDR3 loop spans 15 amino acids. CDR1 SGHKS and CDR2 YYEKEE come from the germline V gene (reference sequence). CDR3 sequence reads: CASTSGPAAQETQYL. DNA for the CDR3: TGTGCCAGCACCTCTGGGCCGGCGGCCCAAGAGACCCAGTACCTC.

This clonotype was counted only a few times. Given a much more abundant clone one base away, this may be a read error. V and J are TRBV3-1 and TRBJ2-5, with D perhaps matching TRBD2 (6 bases). Deletions cut 0 bases from V and 4 bases from J, with 12 bases between. The CDR3 sequence is 15 residues long. Germline V gene sequence: CDR1 LGHDT, CDR2 YNNKEL (reference sequence). DNA for the CDR3: TGTGCCAGCAGCCAAGAACCGGGACTGAGAGAGACCCAGTACTTC. This encodes CASSQEPGLRETQYF.

The V and J genes are TRBV6-1 and TRBJ2-2; 7 bases match TRBD2. CDR1 is MNHNS, CDR2 SASEGT, per germline. The CDR3 has 14 amino acids. With V trimmed by 5 bases and J by 4 bases, 4 bases remained unmatched. The CDR3, as DNA: TGTGCCAGCAGTCACGGGGGGTTCACCGGGGAGCTGTTTTTT. Translation gives CASSHGGFTGELFF.

At least ten counts were recorded for this clonotype. The chain has TRBV18 and TRBJ2-7; 7 nucleotides agree with TRBD2. This CDR3 is 14 amino acids long. The V and J ends lost 2 bases and 2 bases, in that order; junction bases with no gene match: 3. Germline lookup yields CDR1 KGHSH and CDR2 LQKENI. CDR3 region: CASSPTGRPYEQYF. DNA of the CDR3: TGTGCCAGCTCACCAACCGGGAGGCCCTACGAGCAGTACTTC.

The CDR3 loop reads CSAPPSSGGHKETQYF. CDR3 nucleotides: TGCAGTGCACCACCTTCTAGCGGGGGGCATAAAGAGACCCAGTACTTC. The chain couples TRBV20-1 to TRBJ2-5; TRBD2 agrees at 11 bases. Germline V gives CDR1 DFQATT, CDR2 SNEGSKA (reference sequence). The CDR3 is made up of 16 amino acids. V dropped 6 bases and J dropped 3; count of bases not matched to a gene: 12.

This clonotype was detected ten times or more. The CDR3 nucleotides are TGTGCCAGCAGCGTAGGGGGTGGAGAAGAGACCCAGTACTTC. Translating gives CASSVGGGEETQYF. This sequence joins TRBV9 and TRBJ2-5; D unresolved. V gave up 0 bases and J gave up 3 bases, with 9 bases separating them. CDR1 and CDR2 from the germline V gene are SGDLS and YYNGEE. The CDR3 is 14 amino acids.

This clonotype was counted many times. V is TRBV30 and J is TRBJ1-6, with 7 bases aligning to TRBD1. Unmatched junction bases numbered 2, after V lost 1 base and J lost 8 bases. From germline, CDR1 is GTSNPN and CDR2 SVGIG (reference sequence). This CDR3 comprises 13 residues. This CDR3 reads CAWSGQGDSPLHF. In DNA, the CDR3 is TGTGCCTGGAGTGGACAGGGTGATTCACCCCTCCACTTT.

V usage is TRBV27 and J usage is TRBJ2-5; 16 bases map to TRBD2. This CDR3 is built from 16 residues. Trimming at V came to 6 bases and at J to 5 bases, leaving 6 bases not matched to a gene. In germline, CDR1 is MNHEY, CDR2 SMNVEV (reference sequence). The CDR3 protein is CASSPGLAGGVETQYF. The CDR3 DNA reads as TGTGCCAGCAGCCCGGGACTAGCGGGGGGGGTGGAGACCCAGTACTTC.

This clonotype was observed at least ten times. The CDR3 is CASSDRGSNQPQHF. CDR3 bases: TGTGCCAGCAGCGACAGGGGGAGCAATCAGCCCCAGCATTTT. V gene TRBV2 combines with J gene TRBJ1-5; the match to TRBD1 covers 9 bases. This CDR3 region has 14 residues. The V gene end was trimmed by 6 bases and the J gene end by 1 base; junction bases not matched to a gene: 1. The germline V gene has CDR1 SNHLY and CDR2 FYNNEI.